What follows are 13 T cell receptor beta chains derived from one specimen sequenced in a study of T-cell memory formation after mild COVID-19. TCRdb re-derived calls from the 5' RACE reads in MiXCR, one entry per CDR3 protein. Of under 70,000 distinct CDR3 sequences listed, roughly 9.9% are singletons. The material sequenced was PBMCs or a T cell subset sorted from them (not recorded which). These receptors all come from a young man who had mild COVID-19 (a few samples of this study predate the infection). Cell type and time point are not known.

This clonotype was detected only a few times. J is TRBJ2-7 and V is TRBV7-9; TRBD2 agrees at 12 bases. The CDR3 loop spans 17 amino acids. Germline CDR1 is SEHNR and CDR2 is FQNEAQ (reference sequence). V lost 5 bases to trimming and J lost 0 bases; unmatched junction nucleotides: 8. CDR3 loop: CASSPNPTSGGSYEQYF. The DNA for the CDR3 is TGTGCCAGCAGCCCGAATCCGACTAGCGGGGGCTCCTACGAGCAGTACTTC. Complete variable domain (other parts from reference TRBV7-9 and TRBJ2-7): DTGVSQNPRHKITKRGQNVTFRCDPISEHNRLYWYRQTLGQGPEFLTYFQNEAQLEKSRLLSDRFSAERPKGSFSTLEIQRTEQGDSAMYLCASSPNPTSGGSYEQYFGPGTRLTVT.

This clonotype has only a few counts. The chain recombines TRBV25-1 with TRBJ1-2, with D possibly TRBD1 on 5 matching bases. The CDR3 runs to 15 residues. CDR1 MGHDK and CDR2 SYGVNS come from the germline V gene. V lost 1 base, J lost 4 bases, and 13 bases lay in between. The CDR3 region is CASSELGGAGYGYTF. The CDR3 DNA reads as TGTGCCAGCAGTGAATTGGGTGGGGCAGGCTATGGCTACACCTTC.

This clonotype showed up just a few times. J is TRBJ2-7 and V is TRBV5-1, with TRBD1 matching over 12 bases. Germline CDR1 is SGHRS and CDR2 is YFSETQ. The CDR3 covers 14 residues. V shed 4 bases, J shed 5 bases, and the junction held 4 bases outside the gene matches. CDR3 sequence: CASSGGTGGHEQYF. For the CDR3, the DNA is TGCGCCAGCAGCGGCGGGACAGGGGGCCACGAGCAGTACTTC.

The V gene is TRBV19, the J gene TRBJ2-7, with TRBD1 as a possible D gene (7 bases). The CDR3 consists of 16 residues. Germline CDR1 LNHDA, CDR2 SQIVND (reference sequence). Trimming removed 4 bases from V and 1 base from J, with 17 bases in between. CDR3 in amino acids: CASSRGGGGASYEQYV. Written as DNA, the CDR3 is TGTGCCAGTAGTAGGGGAGGAGGGGGCGCATCCTACGAGCAGTACGTC.

The gene calls are TRBV9 and TRBJ2-3, with D possibly TRBD2 on 5 matching bases. The V gene lost 7 bases and the J gene lost 6 bases, with 12 bases spanning the gap. Germline V gene sequence: CDR1 SGDLS, CDR2 YYNGEE. This CDR3 spans 12 amino acids. The CDR3 loop reads CASASPSDTQYF. The CDR3, as DNA: TGTGCCAGCGCCTCCCCTAGCGATACGCAGTATTTT. Filled out from reference TRBV9 and TRBJ2-3, the complete variable domain reads DSGVTQTPKHLITATGQRVTLRCSPRSGDLSVYWYQQSLDQGLQFLIQYYNGEERAKGNILERFSAQQFPDLHSELNLSSLELGDSALYFCASASPSDTQYFGPGTRLTVL.

This clonotype has a handful of counts. The chain combines TRBV10-3 with TRBJ1-2; 10 nucleotides align to TRBD1. Germline V lookup: CDR1 ENHRY, CDR2 SYGVKD. The CDR3 has 15 amino acids. After removal of 11 bases from V and 2 bases from J, the junction contained 11 bases not matched to a gene. The CDR3 DNA follows: TGTGCCTCCTCCCGGGGGGGACAGGGGAACTATGGCTACACCTTC. It translates to CASSRGGQGNYGYTF.

The sample holds a few counts of this clonotype. The genes are TRBV11-3 and TRBJ1-1; D call uncertain. Trimming took 1 base from V and 2 from J, leaving 8 bases between them. There are 14 residues in the CDR3. Germline CDR1 and CDR2: SGHNT and YENEEA. The CDR3 nucleotides are TGTGCCAGCAGCTTAGCGGGTACCAACACTGAAGCTTTCTTT. Its protein product is CASSLAGTNTEAFF.

This clonotype was seen more than once but under ten times. The chain recombines TRBV6-1 with TRBJ2-7, with 8 bases that match TRBD1. This CDR3 contains 14 residues. The ends lost 7 bases at V and 7 bases at J; junction bases unmatched: 12. Looked up from germline, CDR1 is MNHNS and CDR2 is SASEGT. The CDR3 nucleotides read TGTGCCAGCACCAAGGACAGGGAAGAGGATGAGCAGTACGTC. Protein sequence: CASTKDREEDEQYV.

The chain links TRBV6-1 to TRBJ1-2, with TRBD1 as a possible D gene (5 bases). This CDR3 is built from 14 residues. Germline assignment: CDR1 MNHNS and CDR2 SASEGT. The germline V and J ends were trimmed by 3 bases and 5 bases, with 13 bases remaining between them. The CDR3 sequence: CASSDFGTVYGYTF. The CDR3, as DNA: TGTGCCAGCAGTGATTTTGGGACGGTATATGGCTACACCTTC.

The chain carries TRBV5-6 and TRBJ2-6; D is perhaps TRBD1 or TRBD2 (5 bases each). Germline CDR1 reads SGHDT; CDR2 reads YYEEEE. This CDR3 comprises 19 residues. V lost 4 bases to trimming and J lost 0 bases, with 20 bases between them. CDR3 region: CASSRLVGTTISGANVLTF. As DNA, the CDR3 is TGTGCCAGCAGCCGCCTCGTAGGGACGACGATCTCTGGGGCCAACGTCCTGACTTTC.

This clonotype has just a few counts. The rearrangement links TRBV18 to TRBJ2-7; 9 bases align to TRBD1. The V segment lost 3 bases and the J segment 1 base; nucleotides outside the gene matches: 7. The CDR3 is 16 amino acids. Germline CDR1 reads KGHSH; CDR2 reads LQKENI. CDR3 residues: CASSPPGQGSSYEQYF. In DNA, the CDR3 is TGTGCCAGCTCACCTCCGGGACAGGGAAGTTCCTACGAGCAGTACTTC. Together with reference TRBV18 and TRBJ2-7, the CDR3 gives the full variable domain: NAGVMQNPRHLVRRRGQEARLRCSPMKGHSHVYWYRQLPEEGLKFMVYLQKENIIDESGMPKERFSAEFPKEGPSILRIQQVVRGDSAAYFCASSPPGQGSSYEQYFGPGTRLTVT.

The table lists this clonotype with many counts. The V and J genes are TRBV7-2 and TRBJ2-7, with no clear D. V was clipped by 1 base and J by 6 bases, with 4 bases between them. The CDR3 sequence is 11 residues long. CDR1 and CDR2 from the germline V gene are SGHTA and FQGNSA. The CDR3 coding sequence is TGTGCCAGCAGCTTAGGAGCCGAGCAGTACTTC. As protein: CASSLGAEQYF.

This clonotype has at least ten counts. The chain employs TRBV29-1 and TRBJ2-7; D possibly corresponds to TRBD1 (6 bases). The CDR3 sequence is 12 residues long. The germline gives CDR1 SQVTM, CDR2 ANQGSEA. V shed 7 bases and J shed 1 base, with 11 bases lying between them. CDR3: CSGRDISYEQYF. The CDR3 DNA is TGCAGCGGCCGGGACATATCCTACGAGCAGTACTTC.